This T cell receptor (beta chain) stems from a study of blood T cell repertoires in COVID-19. Across the study: T cells, B-cell-depleted T cells, or PBMCs provided the cDNA or gDNA that served as material.

Data came from immunoSEQ multiplex PCR; TCRdb stores just in-frame clones and leaves some out. The sample shows roughly 42,000 clones, 79% of them seen only once. The CDR3 is 18 residues long. Germline CDR1 is SGHKS and CDR2 is YYEKEE (reference sequence). The V segment lost 4 bases and the J segment 7 bases; nucleotides outside the gene matches: 16. The sequenced sample was peripheral blood. The receptor comes from a woman at least 80 years old with acute or convalescent COVID-19. This rearrangement joins TRBV5-5 to TRBJ2-1; 11 nucleotides align to TRBD2. CDR3 sequence reads: CASSLQGLASGRKNEQFF. The CDR3, as DNA: TGTGCCAGCAGCCTACAGGGTTTGGCTAGCGGGAGGAAAAATGAGCAGTTCTTC.